Presented here are 30 T cell receptor beta chains from one specimen sequenced in a study of regulatory T cells in long-lasting Graves disease (dated by TCRdb to the early 2020s). Libraries were prepared through multiplex PCR. This sample was sequenced with an Illumina HiSeq 4000. iRepertoire HTBI primers and Arm-PCR amplification of CDR3 regions were used to construct TCR beta libraries. Using fastp trimming at Q25 and MiXCR clonotype assembly, TCRdb reanalyzed the public sequencing data and kept in-frame beta chains. All rows with the same CDR3 protein become a single entry with the most common DNA and genes. For this sample the table gives around 450,000 distinct CDR3 sequences, of which roughly a fifth were detected only once. The top ten clonotypes cover approximately 6.4% of the sample. The meaning of the sample's time point label: persistent/refractory GD, antithyroid drugs over 5 years with positive TRAb. RNA was extracted from PBMCs in TRIzol for both TCR sequencing and RNA sequencing.

Sequencing used peripheral blood mononuclear cells (PBMCs), obtained when the disease was refractory, from a patient treated with antithyroid drugs. The origin of the receptors is a female donor with Graves disease.

Comment on this clonotype: This may come from a read error, since a much larger clone is one base off. The J gene is TRBJ2-6, the V gene TRBV28, with TRBD1 matching over 10 bases. Germline loops: CDR1 MDHEN, CDR2 SYDVKM. The CDR3 is 17 residues long. DNA of the CDR3: TGTGCCAGCATACCCCGCGGGGACAGGGGACCCCTCGACGTCATGACTTTC. Residues: CASIPRGDRGPLDVMTF.

This clonotype has a count of ten or more. The rearrangement links TRBV6-2 or TRBV6-3 to TRBJ1-2; D is possibly TRBD1 (5 bases). This CDR3 comprises 13 residues. Germline CDR1 is MNHEY and CDR2 is SVGEGT. V dropped 0 bases and J dropped 8 bases, with 10 bases sitting between them. The CDR3 DNA sequence: TGTGCCAGCAGTTACTCGACGGGGACGGGCTACACCTTC. It is translated as CASSYSTGTGYTF.

This chain links TRBV2 with TRBJ2-1; 7 bases agree with TRBD2. Trimming removed 8 bases from V and 8 bases from J; junction bases left unmatched: 9. CDR1 is SNHLY and CDR2 is FYNNEI in the germline V gene. The CDR3 spans 13 residues. CDR3 DNA: TGTGCCAGCGGCCCGCGGGAGATCCATGAGCAGTTCTTC. Translated, it gives CASGPREIHEQFF. Complete variable domain (other parts from reference TRBV2 and TRBJ2-1): EPEVTQTPSHQVTQMGQEVILRCVPISNHLYFYWYRQILGQKVEFLVSFYNNEISEKSEIFDDQFSVERPDGSNFTLKIRSTKLEDSAMYFCASGPREIHEQFFGPGTRLTVL.

Points on this clonotype: At one boundary the junction diverges from the germline segment, which might be a read error. J is TRBJ1-1 and V is TRBV29-1, with D possibly matching TRBD1 (5 bases). This CDR3 spans 8 amino acids. Per germline, CDR1 SQVTM and CDR2 ANQGSEA. CDR3 sequence reads: CSPGDWRF. CDR3 sequence (DNA): TGCAGCCCCGGGGACTGGCGTTTT.

This clonotype was recorded at least ten times. The rearrangement joins TRBV4-1 to TRBJ1-5; perhaps TRBD1 as D (5 bases). CDR3 length equals 15 residues. Germline lookup yields CDR1 MGHRA and CDR2 YSYEKL. V was shortened by 1 base and J by 7 bases, with 14 bases between the two germline ends. CDR3: CASSQVEGGGQPQHF. The CDR3 DNA reads TGCGCCAGCAGCCAAGTTGAGGGTGGGGGGCAGCCCCAGCATTTT.

This clonotype was observed many times. The chain uses TRBV12-3 or TRBV12-4 and TRBJ2-7; the D gene could be TRBD1 or TRBD2 (5 bases each). The length of the CDR3 is 15 residues. Trimming shortened V by 6 bases and J by 6 bases, and 21 bases separated the two germline ends. The CDR3 DNA follows: TGTGCCAGCAGACTAGACAGCGAGCTACACGGCGAGCAGTACTTC. The encoded protein is CASRLDSELHGEQYF.

CDR3 nucleotides: TGTGCCAGCAGCGGAATTGGGGGTGGGAAGACCCAGTACTTC. Its protein is CASSGIGGGKTQYF. The chain is built from TRBV7-2 and TRBJ2-5, with D perhaps being TRBD1 or TRBD2 (5 bases each). CDR1 is SGHTA, CDR2 FQGNSA, per germline. There are 14 residues in the CDR3. The ends were cut back, 5 bases at V and 6 bases at J, with 16 bases in the middle.

This chain connects TRBV27 to TRBJ1-1; TRBD1 agrees at 11 bases. Losses at the gene ends were 6 bases for V and 4 bases for J; bases not matched to a gene: 10. Germline V gives CDR1 MNHEY, CDR2 SMNVEV (reference sequence). This CDR3 spans 16 amino acids. The CDR3 nucleotides read TGTGCCAGCAGAACGGGACAGGGGGTAGGGAGCACTGAAGCTTTCTTT. As protein: CASRTGQGVGSTEAFF.

At least ten counts were recorded for this clonotype. The rearrangement uses TRBV28 and TRBJ2-7; D possibly matches TRBD1 or TRBD2 (5 bases each). The CDR3 consists of 14 residues. With 8 bases removed from V and 2 bases from J, the gap between germline ends came to 16 bases. Germline V lookup: CDR1 MDHEN, CDR2 SYDVKM. CDR3 sequence: CASWIGDQAYEQYF. The CDR3 bases are TGTGCCAGCTGGATAGGGGACCAAGCCTACGAGCAGTACTTC.

In this sample, this clonotype turned up many times. The chain has TRBV28 and TRBJ2-7; 12 bases are a match to TRBD2. J gave up 3 bases and V 5 bases, and 8 bases lay outside the gene matches. The CDR3 extends over 16 amino acids. CDR1 and CDR2 from the germline V gene are MDHEN and SYDVKM. This chain's CDR3 is CASSPNRLAGVYEQYF. The DNA for the CDR3 is TGTGCCAGCAGTCCGAACAGACTAGCGGGGGTCTACGAGCAGTACTTC. Combining the CDR3 with reference TRBV28 and TRBJ2-7 gives the whole variable domain DVKVTQSSRYLVKRTGEKVFLECVQDMDHENMFWYRQDPGLGLRLIYFSYDVKMKEKGDIPEGYSVSREKKERFSLILESASTNQTSMYLCASSPNRLAGVYEQYFGPGTRLTVT.

The gene calls are TRBV7-3 and TRBJ1-1, with D possibly being TRBD1 (5 bases). Trimming shortened V by 5 bases and J by 0 bases, and 10 bases separated the two germline ends. CDR1 and CDR2 (germline): SGHTA, FQGTGA. The CDR3 is 14 residues long. CDR3 protein: CASSPGLLNTEAFF. CDR3 nucleotides: TGTGCCAGCAGCCCGGGACTCCTGAACACTGAAGCTTTCTTT.

This rearrangement joins TRBV5-1 to TRBJ2-2; D is perhaps TRBD2 (6 bases). Germline V lookup: CDR1 SGHRS, CDR2 YFSETQ. V lost 0 bases and J lost 2, with 14 bases in between. The CDR3 is 17 amino acids. The CDR3 here is CASSLGGDFTNTGELFF. CDR3 DNA sequence: TGCGCCAGCAGCTTGGGAGGGGACTTTACAAACACCGGGGAGCTGTTTTTT.

The V call is TRBV6-1, the J call TRBJ1-5, with 8 nucleotides matching TRBD1. CDR1 is MNHNS, CDR2 SASEGT, per germline. The V and J ends lost 5 bases and 7 bases, in that order; junction bases with no gene match: 7. CDR3 size: 14 residues. The CDR3 DNA follows: TGTGCCAGCAGTCAGATCCAGGGGGCACAGCCCCAGCATTTT. Translating it yields CASSQIQGAQPQHF.

This clonotype was seen ten or more times. The V and J genes are TRBV30 and TRBJ2-5; 11 bases match TRBD2. This CDR3 contains 14 residues. Germline V gene sequence: CDR1 GTSNPN, CDR2 SVGIG (reference sequence). The V gene end was trimmed by 4 bases and the J gene end by 0 bases; junction bases not matched to a gene: 1. The CDR3 nucleotides read TGTGCCTGGACGGGACTAGCGGACCAAGAGACCCAGTACTTC. It encodes CAWTGLADQETQYF.

With respect to this clonotype: At one end, the junction sequence differs from germline, possibly due to a read error. The chain combines TRBV7-7 with TRBJ2-5; weak D call: TRBD1 (6 bases). Germline assignment: CDR1 SSHAT and CDR2 FNYEAQ (reference sequence). There are 15 residues in the CDR3. The CDR3 DNA follows: TGTGCTAGCAGCTTAGCCGATCGGCTAGGGGGGACCCAGTACTTC. Residues: CASSLADRLGGTQYF.

This clonotype was seen at least ten times. This chain joins TRBV5-1 and TRBJ1-2; D is perhaps TRBD1 (6 bases). Deletions cut 2 bases from V and 6 bases from J, with 17 bases between. CDR1 is SGHRS and CDR2 is YFSETQ in the germline V gene. CDR3 length: 15 amino acids. The CDR3 protein is CASSFRGVASDGYTF. For the CDR3, the DNA is TGCGCCAGCAGCTTCAGGGGAGTCGCTTCAGATGGCTACACCTTC.

This sequence joins TRBV4-1 and TRBJ2-7; perhaps TRBD2 as D (7 bases). V lost 4 bases and J lost 5, with 24 bases in between. The CDR3 extends over 17 amino acids. Per germline, CDR1 MGHRA and CDR2 YSYEKL. DNA for the CDR3: TGCGCCAGCAGCCCCCTGGGGGGGGGGCGGCCATACGACGAGCAGTACTTC. This sequence encodes CASSPLGGGRPYDEQYF.

This clonotype appeared many times. This sequence joins TRBV5-5 and TRBJ2-2; D uncertain. Per the germline V gene, CDR1 is SGHKS and CDR2 is YYEKEE (reference sequence). Trimming left V 1 base short and J 0 bases short, with 4 bases between. The CDR3 spans 14 residues. This CDR3 reads CASSLNSNTGELFF. CDR3 nucleotides: TGTGCCAGCAGCTTGAACTCGAACACCGGGGAGCTGTTTTTT.

The chain combines TRBV14 with TRBJ2-2, with TRBD1 as a possible D gene (6 bases). Between the trimmed V and J ends, which lost 5 bases and 7 bases, there was a span of 14 bases. The CDR3 is made up of 14 amino acids. Per germline, CDR1 SGHDN and CDR2 FVKESK. DNA of the CDR3: TGTGCCAGCAGCACAACAGGGTTTGGCGGGGAGCTGTTTTTT. Its protein product is CASSTTGFGGELFF.

This clonotype is a singleton in its sample. The chain links TRBV7-9 to TRBJ2-2; TRBD1 might be the D (6 bases). This CDR3 contains 21 residues. Germline V gene data show CDR1 as SEHNR and CDR2 as FQNEAQ (reference sequence). The V gene lost 2 bases and the J gene lost 0 bases, with 25 bases spanning the gap. CDR3 DNA: TGTGCCAGCAGCTTACCCGCTGGACAGCCCTGGTTTACTGCGAACACCGGGGAGCTGTTTTTT. Translating it yields CASSLPAGQPWFTANTGELFF.

At least ten counts were recorded for this clonotype. The J gene is TRBJ1-5, the V gene TRBV12-3 or TRBV12-4; maybe TRBD1 (6 bases). Deletions cut 7 bases from V and 0 bases from J, with 19 bases between. The CDR3 runs 17 residues. The CDR3 reads CASTPGTGANSNQPQHF. CDR3 in DNA: TGTGCCAGCACACCAGGGACGGGGGCGAATAGCAATCAGCCCCAGCATTTT.

The chain has TRBV28 and TRBJ1-3, with 8 positions matching TRBD1. The CDR3 spans 18 residues. With V trimmed by 3 bases and J by 0 bases, 10 bases remained unmatched. Germline CDR1 reads MDHEN; CDR2 reads SYDVKM. This CDR3 reads CASSFPAGQASSGNTIYF. For the CDR3, the DNA is TGTGCCAGCAGTTTCCCGGCGGGACAGGCAAGCTCTGGAAACACCATATATTTT.

This clonotype has more than one count but fewer than ten. The chain combines TRBV9 with TRBJ2-7, with TRBD1 matching 8 bases. Germline CDR1 and CDR2: SGDLS and YYNGEE. With V trimmed by 0 bases and J by 3 bases, 8 bases remained unmatched. CDR3 length: 16 amino acids. DNA of the CDR3: TGTGCCAGCAGCGTAGCTCCTGGACAGGGTTTCTACGAGCAGTACTTC. Amino acid sequence: CASSVAPGQGFYEQYF.

Ten or more counts support this clonotype. This rearrangement joins TRBV30 to TRBJ2-5, with TRBD2 matching 7 bases. From germline, CDR1 is GTSNPN and CDR2 SVGIG (reference sequence). With V trimmed by 4 bases and J by 5 bases, 7 bases remained unmatched. The CDR3 covers 13 residues. CDR3 region: CAWNGGSRETQYF. The CDR3 coding sequence is TGTGCCTGGAATGGCGGGAGCAGGGAGACCCAGTACTTC.

V is TRBV7-9 and J is TRBJ2-1; 11 bases align to TRBD2. CDR3 size: 17 residues. From germline, CDR1 is SEHNR and CDR2 FQNEAQ (reference sequence). V shed 5 bases and J 4 bases; nucleotides not matched to a gene: 10. CDR3 nucleotides: TGTGCCAGCAGCCTTTTAGCGGGAGGGCCTAGTTACAATGAGCAGTTCTTC. The encoded protein is CASSLLAGGPSYNEQFF.

V gene TRBV5-1 combines with J gene TRBJ2-5; D is possibly TRBD1 or TRBD2 (5 bases each). Trimming removed 3 bases from V and 5 bases from J, with 26 bases in between. This CDR3 is built from 18 residues. Germline V gene lookup returns CDR1 SGHRS and CDR2 YFSETQ. CDR3 nucleotide sequence: TGCGCCAGCAGCTCAAGATCTGCCACCGGGGCCAACGGCGAGACCCAGTACTTC. This sequence encodes CASSSRSATGANGETQYF.

The V gene is TRBV3-1, the J gene TRBJ2-5, with 11 positions matching TRBD2. V was clipped by 5 bases and J by 4 bases; unmatched bases: 12. Germline CDR1 and CDR2: LGHDT and YNNKEL (reference sequence). CDR3 length: 17 amino acids. The DNA for the CDR3 is TGTGCCAGCAGCACCAATCCCGGACTAGCGGGTAGAGAGACCCAGTACTTC. Translation: CASSTNPGLAGRETQYF.

This clonotype was seen at least ten times. CDR3 in amino acids: CASGLSGYEQYF. CDR3 in DNA: TGTGCTAGTGGTTTGAGCGGGTACGAGCAGTACTTC. The V call is TRBV12-5, the J call TRBJ2-7, with D possibly matching TRBD2 (6 bases). In germline, CDR1 is LGHNT, CDR2 FRNRAP. Trimming stripped 2 bases from V and 4 bases from J, with 6 bases between. CDR3 length: 12 residues. Together with reference TRBV12-5 and TRBJ2-7, the CDR3 gives the full variable domain: DARVTQTPRHKVTEMGQEVTMRCQPILGHNTVFWYRQTMMQGLELLAYFRNRAPLDDSGMPKDRFSAEMPDATLATLKIQPSEPRDSAVYFCASGLSGYEQYFGPGTRLTVT.

In its sample, this clonotype was seen many times. CDR3 DNA: TGTGCCAGCAGCCGTAGGACTAGCGGGGGGGTCCAACAAGAGACCCAGTACTTC. This codes for CASSRRTSGGVQQETQYF. This chain joins TRBV7-6 and TRBJ2-5; 15 nucleotides agree with TRBD2. V was pared by 5 bases and J by 2 bases, with 9 bases of the junction left unmatched. This CDR3 is built from 18 residues. Germline-derived CDR1 and CDR2 are SGHVS and FNYEAQ.

The chain recombines TRBV4-2 with TRBJ1-5; no clear D. CDR1 is LGHNA and CDR2 is YNFKEQ in the germline V gene. The ends were cut back, 0 bases at V and 9 bases at J, with 9 bases in the middle. The CDR3 is 13 residues long. For the CDR3, the DNA is TGTGCCAGCAGCCAAGAAGGGCCCTCGCCCCAGCATTTT. It is translated as CASSQEGPSPQHF.